This T cell receptor beta chain was profiled in a study of blood T cells in healthy people across ages. Trimming took 5 bases from V and 2 from J, leaving 18 bases between them. The germline V gene has CDR1 DFQATT and CDR2 SNEGSKA (reference sequence). The CDR3 is 15 residues long. The second PCR ran about 6 to 12 cycles with a sample-barcoded 5' primer and J-beta primers. All samples yielded 3 million or more CDR3-containing paired-end reads. TCRdb re-called the 5' RACE reads with MiXCR, one entry per CDR3 protein. The sample yields roughly 800,000 distinct CDR3 sequences, roughly 25% seen once. These same data were also listed under a study on T cells of mothers and their children. According to that study: Not a single persistent microchimeric T cell clone was detected.

This receptor was taken from a boy aged 5-17 years in good health. This chain joins TRBV20-1 and TRBJ2-5; D perhaps matches TRBD2 (7 bases). Source material: blood. CDR3 DNA: TGCAGTGCTTTCTGGGGGCGGGGGAAGCAAGAGACCCAGTACTTC. Translation: CSAFWGRGKQETQYF.